One sample yielded the 2 T cell receptor beta chains listed below, sequenced in a study of T cell clonality in common variable immunodeficiency. Method: immunoSEQ multiplex PCR; TCRdb's copy keeps in-frame clones and lacks some. The repertoire consists of 35,000 to 50,000 clones, none detected only once. The sequenced material came from peripheral blood mononuclear cells. The source is a person between 18 and 69 years old in good health.

There are many counts of this clone. Sequencing ends 3 residues short of the CDR3 end; the germline J gene provides the rest. This chain connects TRBV10-3 to TRBJ2-3; TRBD1 is a possible D gene (7 bases). Germline loops: CDR1 ENHRY, CDR2 SYGVKD. This CDR3 contains 15 residues. Trimming stripped 3 bases from V and 2 bases from J, with 12 bases between. The CDR3 is CAISDDREVTDTQYF. The CDR3 bases that were read are TGTGCCATCAGTGATGACAGGGAGGTCACAGATACG.

In this sample, this clone turned up many times. The read gets to within 3 residues of the CDR3 end, and the germline J gene fills in the rest. This chain uses TRBV27 with TRBJ1-5; maybe TRBD1 (5 bases). The germline V gene encodes CDR1 MNHEY and CDR2 SMNVEV (reference sequence). Deletions cut 0 bases from V and 7 bases from J, with 7 bases between. The CDR3 spans 13 residues. CDR3 DNA, as far as it was read: TGTGCCAGCAGTTTATCCAAGGGGCAGCCC. Its translation: CASSLSKGQP. The whole CDR3 region reads CASSLSKGQPQHF.